This is a list of T cell receptor beta chains from one sample in a study of CD8+CD57+ T cells in acquired aplastic anemia. TCRdb recomputed calls from the reads with MiXCR, one row per CDR3 protein. Seen here are roughly 63,000 distinct CDR3 sequences, around 50% observed once, and the top ten hold about 8%. Sequenced input: sorted CD4+, CD8+, or CD8+CD57+ T cells (not recorded which) from PBMCs. These receptors all come from a human donor in good health, serving as a control. Both conserved end residues are part of each CDR3. A D gene is named only where the DNA matches it firmly. Expanded clones get a size class; other rows say once, few or many, or leave the size out.

D: TRBD2
V: TRBV11-1
size: -
J: TRBJ2-7
DNA: TGTGCCAGCAGCCCCGGACTAGCGGGGGCTATAGAGCAGTACTTC
CDR3: CASSPGLAGAIEQYF

D: -
V: TRBV7-9
size: -
J: TRBJ2-7
DNA: TGTGCCAGCAGCCGACCGGGGAACGAGCAGTACTTC
CDR3: CASSRPGNEQYF

D: -
V: TRBV20-1
size: many
J: TRBJ2-2
DNA: TGCAGTGCTAGAGATCTGGCCCTGAACACCGGGGAGCTGTTTTTT
CDR3: CSARDLALNTGELFF

D: TRBD2
V: TRBV5-1
size: -
J: TRBJ2-7
DNA: TGCGCCAGCAGCTTAGGAAGCGGGGGGGCCCAATACGAGCAGTACTTC
CDR3: CASSLGSGGAQYEQYF

D: TRBD1
V: TRBV25-1
size: -
J: TRBJ2-1
DNA: TGTGCCAGCAGTGATGTTAGGACAGGGGCCTACAATGAGCAGTTCTTC
CDR3: CASSDVRTGAYNEQFF

D: -
V: TRBV20-1
size: -
J: TRBJ1-1
DNA: TGCAGTGCTAAAAGAGGGGAGAGGGACACTGAAGCTTTCTTT
CDR3: CSAKRGERDTEAFF

D: TRBD1
V: TRBV11-1
size: once
J: TRBJ1-2
DNA: TGTGCCAGCTATACAGGGGTTGGCTACACCTTC
CDR3: CASYTGVGYTF

D: TRBD1
V: TRBV7-3
size: many
J: TRBJ2-5
DNA: TGTGCCAGCAGCCTAGGGGGCGAGCAAGAGACCCAGTACTTC
CDR3: CASSLGGEQETQYF

D: -
V: TRBV7-8
size: medium-sized
J: TRBJ2-7
DNA: TGTGCCAGCAGCGCTAACTCCTACGAGCAGTACTTC
CDR3: CASSANSYEQYF

D: -
V: TRBV15
size: -
J: TRBJ1-1
DNA: TGTGCCACCAGCAGAGAGGCAGGGGCGACTGAAGCTTTCTTT
CDR3: CATSREAGATEAFF

D: -
V: TRBV7-9
size: medium-sized
J: TRBJ2-1
DNA: TGTGCCAGCAGCTTCACTAAAATTGAGCAGTTCTTC
CDR3: CASSFTKIEQFF

D: TRBD1
V: TRBV15
size: -
J: TRBJ2-7
DNA: TGTGCCACCAGCAGCGCGCTCAAGACAGGGGACTACGAGCAGTACTTC
CDR3: CATSSALKTGDYEQYF

D: -
V: TRBV24-1
size: -
J: TRBJ2-1
DNA: TGTGCCACCAGTGACGGGCTGAACAATGAGCAGTTCTTC
CDR3: CATSDGLNNEQFF

D: -
V: TRBV2
size: many
J: TRBJ2-5
DNA: TGTGCCAGCAGTGAGGGTATAGAAGACAACGGGGAACCAAGCCAAGAGACCCAGTACTTC
CDR3: CASSEGIEDNGEPSQETQYF

D: -
V: TRBV14
size: -
J: TRBJ1-2
DNA: TGTGCCAGCAGCCAATCTAGGGGAAGCTATGGCTACACCTTC
CDR3: CASSQSRGSYGYTF

D: -
V: TRBV24-1
size: once
J: TRBJ1-2
DNA: TGTGCCACCAGTGATTCCGGACAGAGAGCCACCTTC
CDR3: CATSDSGQRATF

D: -
V: TRBV9
size: few
J: TRBJ1-1
DNA: TGTGCCAGCAGCCGCGTGGGGACGGGGACTGAAGCTTTCTTT
CDR3: CASSRVGTGTEAFF

D: -
V: TRBV5-1
size: once
J: TRBJ2-7
DNA: TGCGCCAGCAGCTCCCTGACGGGTTTCTACGGGCAGTACTTC
CDR3: CASSSLTGFYGQYF

D: -
V: TRBV29-1
size: -
J: TRBJ1-5
DNA: TGCAGCGTCCGGGACAAACCCAATCAGCCCCAGCATTTT
CDR3: CSVRDKPNQPQHF

D: -
V: TRBV7-8
size: many
J: TRBJ2-1
DNA: TGTGCCAGCAGCTTCTCAACTAGCCCCCCAATCTATGAGCAGTTCTTC
CDR3: CASSFSTSPPIYEQFF

D: -
V: TRBV2
size: -
J: TRBJ2-7
DNA: TGTGCCAGCCGCATCAGGGTTTTCACCTACGAGCAGTACTTC
CDR3: CASRIRVFTYEQYF

D: -
V: TRBV25-1
size: -
J: TRBJ1-6
DNA: TGTGCCAGCAGAGGAGACAGTACCTATAATTCACCCCTCCACTTT
CDR3: CASRGDSTYNSPLHF

D: -
V: TRBV7-9
size: many
J: TRBJ1-2
DNA: TGTGCCACCGACGATGACACCGCGATCTATGGCTACACCTTC
CDR3: CATDDDTAIYGYTF

D: -
V: TRBV6-5
size: many
J: TRBJ2-7
DNA: TGTGCCAGCAGTTACGACGGGCCTGGCGTTAGAACCAATTCTTACGAGCAGTACTTC
CDR3: CASSYDGPGVRTNSYEQYF

D: TRBD2
V: TRBV12-3/TRBV12-4
size: -
J: TRBJ2-7
DNA: TGTGCCAGCAGTCACTCTAGCGGGGGTAGGAACGAGCAGTACTTC
CDR3: CASSHSSGGRNEQYF

D: TRBD2
V: TRBV4-1
size: many
J: TRBJ2-3
DNA: TGCGCCAGCAGCCAAGAAGCTGTAGCGGGGGACCTCACAGATACGCAGTATTTT
CDR3: CASSQEAVAGDLTDTQYF

D: -
V: TRBV24-1
size: -
J: TRBJ2-1
DNA: TGTGCCACCAGTGATTCCATCAATGAGCAGTTCTTC
CDR3: CATSDSINEQFF